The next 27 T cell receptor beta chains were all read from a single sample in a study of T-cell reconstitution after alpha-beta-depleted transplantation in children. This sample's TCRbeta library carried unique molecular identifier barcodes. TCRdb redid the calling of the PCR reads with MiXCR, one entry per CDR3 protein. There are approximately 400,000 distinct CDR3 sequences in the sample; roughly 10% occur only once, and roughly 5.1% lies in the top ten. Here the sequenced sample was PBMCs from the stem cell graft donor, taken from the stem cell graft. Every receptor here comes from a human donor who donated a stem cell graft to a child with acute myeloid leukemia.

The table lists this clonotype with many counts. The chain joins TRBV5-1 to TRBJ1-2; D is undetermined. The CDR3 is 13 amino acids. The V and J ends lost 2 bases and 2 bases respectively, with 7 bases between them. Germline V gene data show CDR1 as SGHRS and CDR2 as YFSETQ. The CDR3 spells CASSFDANYGYTF. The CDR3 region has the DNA TGCGCCAGCAGCTTTGACGCCAACTATGGCTACACCTTC.

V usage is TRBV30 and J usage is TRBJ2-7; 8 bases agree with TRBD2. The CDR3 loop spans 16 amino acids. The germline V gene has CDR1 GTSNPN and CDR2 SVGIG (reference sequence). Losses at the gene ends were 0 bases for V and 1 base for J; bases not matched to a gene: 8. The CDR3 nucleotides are TGTGCCTGGAGTGTACGGACTAGCTCTAGATCCTACGAGCAGTACTTC. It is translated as CAWSVRTSSRSYEQYF.

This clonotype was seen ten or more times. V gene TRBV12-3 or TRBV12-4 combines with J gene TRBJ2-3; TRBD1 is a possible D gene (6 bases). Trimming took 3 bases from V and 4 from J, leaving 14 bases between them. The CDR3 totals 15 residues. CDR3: CASSFVLQGADTQYF. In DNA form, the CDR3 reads TGTGCCAGCAGTTTTGTTCTACAGGGAGCAGATACGCAGTATTTT.

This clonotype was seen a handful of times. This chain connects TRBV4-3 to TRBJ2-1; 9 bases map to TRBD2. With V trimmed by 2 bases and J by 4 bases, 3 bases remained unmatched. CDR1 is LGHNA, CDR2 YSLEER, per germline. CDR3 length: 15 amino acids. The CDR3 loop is CASSQIAGEYNEQFF. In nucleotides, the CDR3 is TGCGCCAGCAGCCAAATAGCGGGAGAGTACAATGAGCAGTTCTTC.

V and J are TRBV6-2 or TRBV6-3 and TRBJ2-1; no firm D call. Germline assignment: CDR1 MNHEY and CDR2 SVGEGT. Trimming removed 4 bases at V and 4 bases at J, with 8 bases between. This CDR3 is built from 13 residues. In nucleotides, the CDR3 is TGTGCCAGCAGTTCCGCGGCATACAATGAGCAGTTCTTC. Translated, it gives CASSSAAYNEQFF.

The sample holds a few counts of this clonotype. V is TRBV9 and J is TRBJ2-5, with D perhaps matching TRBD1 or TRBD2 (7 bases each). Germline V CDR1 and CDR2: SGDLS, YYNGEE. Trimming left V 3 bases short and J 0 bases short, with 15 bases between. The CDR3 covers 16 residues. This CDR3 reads CASSGRQGGNQETQYF. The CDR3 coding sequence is TGTGCCAGCAGCGGGCGACAGGGAGGGAACCAAGAGACCCAGTACTTC.

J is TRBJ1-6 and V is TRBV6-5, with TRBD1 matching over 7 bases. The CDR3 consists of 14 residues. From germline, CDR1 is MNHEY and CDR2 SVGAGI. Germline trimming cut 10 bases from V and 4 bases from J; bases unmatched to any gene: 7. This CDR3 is CATRPGQYNSPLHF. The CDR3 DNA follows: TGTGCCACCAGACCGGGACAGTATAATTCACCCCTCCACTTT.

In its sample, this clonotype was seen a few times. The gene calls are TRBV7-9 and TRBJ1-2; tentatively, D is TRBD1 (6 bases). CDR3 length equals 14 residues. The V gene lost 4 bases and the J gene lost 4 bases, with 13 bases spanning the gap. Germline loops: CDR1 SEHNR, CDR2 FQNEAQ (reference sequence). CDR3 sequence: CASSSTGLGYGYTF. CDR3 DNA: TGTGCCAGCAGCTCCACAGGGTTGGGCTATGGCTACACCTTC.

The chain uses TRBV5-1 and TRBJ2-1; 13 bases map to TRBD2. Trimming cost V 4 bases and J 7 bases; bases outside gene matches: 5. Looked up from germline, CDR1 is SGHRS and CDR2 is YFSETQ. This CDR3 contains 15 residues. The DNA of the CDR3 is TGCGCCAGCAGCGCTCTACTAGCGGGAGGGAATGAGCAGTTCTTC. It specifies CASSALLAGGNEQFF.

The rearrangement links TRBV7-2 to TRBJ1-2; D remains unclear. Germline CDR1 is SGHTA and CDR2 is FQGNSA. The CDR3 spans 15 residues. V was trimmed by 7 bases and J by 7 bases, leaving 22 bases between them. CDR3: CASTLNRGVPAGYTF. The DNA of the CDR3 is TGTGCCAGCACCCTAAACCGGGGAGTTCCTGCTGGCTACACCTTC.

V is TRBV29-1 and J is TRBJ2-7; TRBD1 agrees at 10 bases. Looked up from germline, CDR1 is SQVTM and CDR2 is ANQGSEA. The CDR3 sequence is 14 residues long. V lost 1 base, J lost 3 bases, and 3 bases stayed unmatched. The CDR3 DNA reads TGCAGCGTTGAAGGCCGGGACAGGGGCTACGAGCAGTACTTC. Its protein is CSVEGRDRGYEQYF.

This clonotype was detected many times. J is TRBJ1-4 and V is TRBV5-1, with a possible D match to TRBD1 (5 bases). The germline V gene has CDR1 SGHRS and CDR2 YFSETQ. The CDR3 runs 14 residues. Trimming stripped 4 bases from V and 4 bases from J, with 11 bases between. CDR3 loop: CASSIGTINEKLFF. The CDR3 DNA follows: TGCGCCAGCAGCATTGGGACGATTAATGAAAAACTGTTTTTT.

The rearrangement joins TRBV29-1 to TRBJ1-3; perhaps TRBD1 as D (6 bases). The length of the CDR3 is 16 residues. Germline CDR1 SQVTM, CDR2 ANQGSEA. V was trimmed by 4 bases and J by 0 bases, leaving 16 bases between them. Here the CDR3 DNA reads TGCAGCGTTGGTGGGGGGCCGGGCACCTCTGGAAACACCATATATTTT. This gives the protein CSVGGGPGTSGNTIYF.

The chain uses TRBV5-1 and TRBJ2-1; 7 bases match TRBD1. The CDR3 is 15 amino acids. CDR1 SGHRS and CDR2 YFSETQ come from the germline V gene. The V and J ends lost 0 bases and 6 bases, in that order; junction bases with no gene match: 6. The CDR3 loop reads CASSLGGTEVNEQFF. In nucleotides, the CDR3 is TGCGCCAGCAGCTTGGGTGGGACAGAGGTCAATGAGCAGTTCTTC. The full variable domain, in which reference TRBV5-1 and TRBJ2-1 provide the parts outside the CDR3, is KAGVTQTPRYLIKTRGQQVTLSCSPISGHRSVSWYQQTPGQGLQFLFEYFSETQRNKGNFPGRFSGRQFSNSRSEMNVSTLELGDSALYLCASSLGGTEVNEQFFGPGTRLTVL.

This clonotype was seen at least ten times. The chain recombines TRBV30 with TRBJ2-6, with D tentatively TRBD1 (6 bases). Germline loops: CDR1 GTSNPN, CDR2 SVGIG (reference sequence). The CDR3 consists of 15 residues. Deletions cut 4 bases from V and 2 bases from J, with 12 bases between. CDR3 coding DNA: TGTGCCTGGACAGGGGCCCAACCTGGGGCCAACGTCCTGACTTTC. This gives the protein CAWTGAQPGANVLTF.

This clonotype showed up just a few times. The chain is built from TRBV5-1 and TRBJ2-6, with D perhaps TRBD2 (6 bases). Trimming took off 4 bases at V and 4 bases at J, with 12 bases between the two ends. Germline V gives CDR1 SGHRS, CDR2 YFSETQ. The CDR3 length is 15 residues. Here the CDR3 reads CASSPGVGGANVLTF. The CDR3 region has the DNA TGCGCCAGCAGCCCGGGGGTCGGAGGGGCCAACGTCCTGACTTTC.

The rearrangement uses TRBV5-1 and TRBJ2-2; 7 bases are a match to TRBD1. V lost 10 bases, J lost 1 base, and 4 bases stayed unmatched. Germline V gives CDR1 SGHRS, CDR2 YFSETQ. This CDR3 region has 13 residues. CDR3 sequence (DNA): TGCGCCGGTCGGGACAGGAACACCGGGGAGCTGTTTTTT. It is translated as CAGRDRNTGELFF.

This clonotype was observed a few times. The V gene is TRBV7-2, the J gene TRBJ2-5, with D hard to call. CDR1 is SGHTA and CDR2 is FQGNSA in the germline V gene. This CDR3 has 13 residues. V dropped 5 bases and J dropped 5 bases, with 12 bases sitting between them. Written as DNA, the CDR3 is TGTGCCAGCAGCCCGAGCCGGCGGGAGACCCAGTACTTC. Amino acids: CASSPSRRETQYF.

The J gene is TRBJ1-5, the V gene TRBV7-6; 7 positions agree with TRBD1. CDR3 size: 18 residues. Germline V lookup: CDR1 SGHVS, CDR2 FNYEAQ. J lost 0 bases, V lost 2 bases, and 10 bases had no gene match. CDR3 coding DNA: TGTGCCAGCAGCTTATGGAGTCGGGACAGCAATAGCAATCAGCCCCAGCATTTT. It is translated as CASSLWSRDSNSNQPQHF.

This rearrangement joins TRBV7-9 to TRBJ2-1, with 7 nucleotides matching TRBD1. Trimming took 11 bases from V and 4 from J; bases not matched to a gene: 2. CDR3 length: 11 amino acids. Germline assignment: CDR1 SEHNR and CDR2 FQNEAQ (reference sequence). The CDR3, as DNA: TGTGCCGGACAGGTTTACAATGAGCAGTTCTTC. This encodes CAGQVYNEQFF. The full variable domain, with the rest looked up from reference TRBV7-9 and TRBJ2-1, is DTGVSQNPRHKITKRGQNVTFRCDPISEHNRLYWYRQTLGQGPEFLTYFQNEAQLEKSRLLSDRFSAERPKGSFSTLEIQRTEQGDSAMYLCAGQVYNEQFFGPGTRLTVL.

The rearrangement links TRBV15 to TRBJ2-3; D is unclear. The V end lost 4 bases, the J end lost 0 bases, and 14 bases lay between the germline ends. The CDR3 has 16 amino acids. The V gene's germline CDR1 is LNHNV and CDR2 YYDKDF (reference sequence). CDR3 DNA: TGTGCCACCAGCACTCAAAAGTCAATGAGCACAGATACGCAGTATTTT. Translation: CATSTQKSMSTDTQYF.

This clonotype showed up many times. The CDR3 loop reads CATSRVVLNNQPQHF. CDR3 sequence (DNA): TGTGCCACCAGCAGGGTGGTATTGAACAATCAGCCCCAGCATTTT. The chain employs TRBV15 and TRBJ1-5; no definite D call. CDR1 LNHNV and CDR2 YYDKDF come from the germline V gene (reference sequence). This CDR3 is built from 15 residues. V dropped 3 bases and J dropped 3 bases, with 12 bases sitting between them.

CDR3 coding DNA: TGCAGCGCCGTCGACTCGTCGGGAGGGGGCTACACCTTC. Its translation: CSAVDSSGGGYTF. The chain employs TRBV29-1 and TRBJ1-2; D gene unclear. The V end was cut by 7 bases, the J end by 8 bases, with 20 bases between. The CDR3 runs to 13 residues. Germline V gene lookup returns CDR1 SQVTM and CDR2 ANQGSEA.

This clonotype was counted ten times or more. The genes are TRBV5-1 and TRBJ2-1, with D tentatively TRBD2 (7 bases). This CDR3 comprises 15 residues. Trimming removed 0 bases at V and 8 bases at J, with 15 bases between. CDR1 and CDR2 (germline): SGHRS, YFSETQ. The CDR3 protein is CASSLDGEGVDEQFF. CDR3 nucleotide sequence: TGCGCCAGCAGCTTGGACGGGGAGGGGGTCGATGAGCAGTTCTTC.

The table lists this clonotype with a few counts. CDR3 loop: CSARGRAGSSYEQYF. In DNA form, the CDR3 reads TGCAGTGCTAGAGGTCGGGCGGGAAGCTCCTACGAGCAGTACTTC. The chain employs TRBV20-1 and TRBJ2-7; D might be TRBD2 (6 bases). Trimming took 1 base from V and 0 from J, leaving 13 bases between them. CDR3 size: 15 residues. Germline V gene lookup returns CDR1 DFQATT and CDR2 SNEGSKA (reference sequence).

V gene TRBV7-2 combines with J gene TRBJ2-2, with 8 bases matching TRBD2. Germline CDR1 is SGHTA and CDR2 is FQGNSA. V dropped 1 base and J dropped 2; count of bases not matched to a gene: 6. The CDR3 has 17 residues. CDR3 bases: TGTGCCAGCAGCTTAGGGGCTAGCGGGTACAACACCGGGGAGCTGTTTTTT. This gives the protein CASSLGASGYNTGELFF.

The CDR3 protein is CAISDREDSNQPQHF. Here the CDR3 DNA reads TGTGCCATCAGTGACAGGGAGGATAGCAATCAGCCCCAGCATTTT. The chain carries TRBV10-3 and TRBJ1-5; perhaps TRBD1 as D (5 bases). Per the germline V gene, CDR1 is ENHRY and CDR2 is SYGVKD. The CDR3 length is 15 residues. The V end lost 3 bases, the J end lost 0 bases, and 9 bases lay between the germline ends.